This T cell receptor beta chain was sequenced during a study of long-term antiretroviral therapy in people with HIV. At the survey level, the v3.0 immunoSEQ assay was run. Sequencing used immunoSEQ multiplex PCR; TCRdb keeps in-frame clones, though not all of them. This table has about 22,000 clones, less than 85% appearing once. Per the germline V gene, CDR1 is MDHEN and CDR2 is SYDVKM. V dropped 7 bases and J dropped 4 bases, with 14 bases sitting between them. The CDR3 extends over 15 amino acids. The TCR was taken from a man between 40 and 49 years old with HIV. The chain has TRBV28 and TRBJ2-6, with D possibly matching TRBD1 (6 bases). The sample consisted of unsorted PBMCs, taken 0.5 years before starting antiretroviral therapy. The CDR3 DNA follows: TGTGCCAGCACCACTTGGGGGCGAGGGGCCAACGTCCTGACTTTC. Translated, it gives CASTTWGRGANVLTF.